This T cell receptor (beta chain) was captured by sequencing in a study of cytomegalovirus exposure and HLA in healthy donors. Study conclusions and caveats: A further, later analysis showed that HLA-associated TCR beta chains (compared with equally common others) were more clonally expanded. For presence/absence analyses, sequencing depth was assumed to be roughly uniform across donors.

Of note for this clone: No antigen is known for it.

PCR amplification relied on 60 Vbeta primers (plus 13 Jbeta primers). Per the original data handling: In a later analysis, around 12 million of 75 million to 85 million unique beta chains occurred in at least two donors. Here immunoSEQ multiplex PCR was the method, and the copy in TCRdb shows in-frame clones only, minus some. Clonal size and the V and J genes are those of that table, whereas D and trimming came from the DNA. The sample consists of about 92,000 clones, about 84% of them appearing once. The V gene end was trimmed by 6 bases and the J gene end by 1 base; junction bases not matched to a gene: 6. The CDR3 runs to 16 residues. Germline V gene data show CDR1 as SGHDN and CDR2 as FVKESK.

Source material: PBMCs. The V call is TRBV14, the J call TRBJ2-7; 13 bases are shared with TRBD2. The clonotype originates from a girl aged 2 to 9 in good health and CMV-seropositive. The CDR3 DNA sequence: TGTGCCAGCAGTCGGACTAGCGGGAGACTGTCCTACGAGCAGTACTTC. This codes for CASSRTSGRLSYEQYF. Based on the CDR3 plus reference TRBV14 and TRBJ2-7, the full variable domain is EAGVTQFPSHSVIEKGQTVTLRCDPISGHDNLYWYRRVMGKEIKFLLHFVKESKQDESGMPNNRFLAERTGGTYSTLKVQPAELEDSGVYFCASSRTSGRLSYEQYFGPGTRLTVT.